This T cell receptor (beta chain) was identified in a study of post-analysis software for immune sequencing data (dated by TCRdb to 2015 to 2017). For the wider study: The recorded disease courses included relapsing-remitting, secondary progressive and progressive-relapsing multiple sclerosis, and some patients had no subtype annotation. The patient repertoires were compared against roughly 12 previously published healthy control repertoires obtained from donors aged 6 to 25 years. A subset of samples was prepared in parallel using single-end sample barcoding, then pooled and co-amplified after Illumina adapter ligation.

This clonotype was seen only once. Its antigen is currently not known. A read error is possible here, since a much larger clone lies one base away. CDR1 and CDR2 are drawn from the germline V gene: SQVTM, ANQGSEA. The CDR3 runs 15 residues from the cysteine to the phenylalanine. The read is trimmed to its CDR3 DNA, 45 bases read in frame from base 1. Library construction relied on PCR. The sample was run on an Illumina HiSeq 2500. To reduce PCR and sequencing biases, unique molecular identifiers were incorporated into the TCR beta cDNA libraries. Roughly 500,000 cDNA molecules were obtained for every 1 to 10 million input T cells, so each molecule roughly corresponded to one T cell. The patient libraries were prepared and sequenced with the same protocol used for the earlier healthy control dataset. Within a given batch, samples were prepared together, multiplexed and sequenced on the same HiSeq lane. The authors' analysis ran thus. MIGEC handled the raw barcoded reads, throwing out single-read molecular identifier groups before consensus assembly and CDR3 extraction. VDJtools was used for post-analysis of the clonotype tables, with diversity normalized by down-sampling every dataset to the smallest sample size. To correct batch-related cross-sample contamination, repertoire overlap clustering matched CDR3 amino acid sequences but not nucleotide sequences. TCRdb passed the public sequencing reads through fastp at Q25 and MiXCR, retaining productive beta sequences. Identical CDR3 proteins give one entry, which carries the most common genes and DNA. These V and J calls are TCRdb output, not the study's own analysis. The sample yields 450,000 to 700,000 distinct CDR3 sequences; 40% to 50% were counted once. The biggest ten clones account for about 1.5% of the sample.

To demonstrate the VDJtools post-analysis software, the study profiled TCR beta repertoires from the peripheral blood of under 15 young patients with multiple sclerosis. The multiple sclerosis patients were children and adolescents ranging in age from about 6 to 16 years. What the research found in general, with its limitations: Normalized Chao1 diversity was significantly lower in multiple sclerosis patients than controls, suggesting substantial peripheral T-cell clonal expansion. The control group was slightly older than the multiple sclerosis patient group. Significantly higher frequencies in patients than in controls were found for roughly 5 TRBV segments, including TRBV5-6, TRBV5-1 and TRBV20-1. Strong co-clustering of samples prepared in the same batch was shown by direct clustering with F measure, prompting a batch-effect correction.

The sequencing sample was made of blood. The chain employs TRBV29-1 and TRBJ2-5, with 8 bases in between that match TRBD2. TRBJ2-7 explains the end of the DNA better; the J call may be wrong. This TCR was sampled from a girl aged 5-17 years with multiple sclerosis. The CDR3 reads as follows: CSVPWEPGGGYEQYF. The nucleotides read TGCAGCGTCCCCTGGGAGCCCGGGGGGGGCTACGAGCAGTACTTC.